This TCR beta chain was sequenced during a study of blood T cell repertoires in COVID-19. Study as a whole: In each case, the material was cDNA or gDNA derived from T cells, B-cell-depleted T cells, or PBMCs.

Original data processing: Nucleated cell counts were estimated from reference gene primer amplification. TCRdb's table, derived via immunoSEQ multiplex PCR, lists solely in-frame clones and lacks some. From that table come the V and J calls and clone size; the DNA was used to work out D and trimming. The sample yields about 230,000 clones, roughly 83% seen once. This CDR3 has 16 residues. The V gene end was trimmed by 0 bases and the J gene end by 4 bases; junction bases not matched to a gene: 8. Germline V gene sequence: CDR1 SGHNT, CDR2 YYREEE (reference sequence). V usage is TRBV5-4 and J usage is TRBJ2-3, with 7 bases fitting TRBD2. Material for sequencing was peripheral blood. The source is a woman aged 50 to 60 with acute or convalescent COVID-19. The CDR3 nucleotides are TGTGCCAGCAGCTTGGAGGGCGGGAGAGTCTCAGATACGCAGTATTTT. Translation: CASSLEGGRVSDTQYF.